This T cell receptor beta chain is from a study of shared clonotypes between healthy human individuals. CDR1 is SGHRS, CDR2 YFSETQ, per germline. The CDR3 loop spans 16 amino acids. V was clipped by 0 bases and J by 2 bases, with 15 bases between them. TCRdb's copy holds only in-frame clones and misses some; the assay was immunoSEQ multiplex PCR. Here the sample spans approximately 2.5 million clones, 93% being singletons. Study conclusions and caveats: Among donors, sharing of clonotypes was expected to be affected by sequencing depth.

As concerns this clone: Antigen specificity is unknown.

The chain carries TRBV5-1 and TRBJ2-7; D possibly corresponds to TRBD1 (5 bases). This receptor was identified in a man aged 18 to 30 in good health. Some clones in this sample may be carry-over from other donors' samples. Sequencing was done on a sample of naive CD4+ T cells from PBMCs. Subset reported: CD45RA+ positively selected. This CDR3 reads CASSLAGSPTAYEQYF. In DNA form, the CDR3 reads TGCGCCAGCAGCTTGGCAGGGTCCCCTACAGCCTACGAGCAGTACTTC.